A selection of T cell receptor beta chains follows, all from one sample in a study of identical twins. TCRdb ran MiXCR on the 5' RACE reads and lists one entry per CDR3 protein. This sample has a few hundred thousand distinct CDR3 sequences, with 9.5% to 15% found just once. The same specimen was also included in a second study, on yellow fever vaccine responses in identical twins.

Sequenced input: memory (CD45RO+) T cells sorted from blood. Receptors were obtained from a woman aged 18-29 years in good health. Both conserved end residues are part of each CDR3. The order of the fields is D gene, V gene, J gene, clone size, CDR3 DNA, CDR3 protein. The D gene is left open where the match is weak. The size of a clone is reported for some rows only, either as once, few or many, or as a class for expanded clones.

d_gene: TRBD1; v_gene: TRBV6-5; j_gene: TRBJ1-3; abundance: many; CDR3nt: TGTGCCAGCAGAGGACAGGGGGACACCATATATTTT; CDR3aa: CASRGQGDTIYF
d_gene: .; v_gene: TRBV4-3; j_gene: TRBJ2-7; abundance: .; CDR3nt: TGCGCCAGCAGCCGGGGACCGCAGGCGGTTTACGAGCAGTACTTC; CDR3aa: CASSRGPQAVYEQYF
d_gene: TRBD2; v_gene: TRBV7-8; j_gene: TRBJ2-7; abundance: .; CDR3nt: TGTGCCAGCAGCTTAAACCTAGCGGGGGGACTCTACGAGCAGTACTTC; CDR3aa: CASSLNLAGGLYEQYF
d_gene: TRBD1; v_gene: TRBV28; j_gene: TRBJ2-7; abundance: .; CDR3nt: TGTGCCAGCAGCCTGACAGGGGGCGGGGGAGAGCAGTACTTC; CDR3aa: CASSLTGGGGEQYF
d_gene: TRBD1; v_gene: TRBV6-1; j_gene: TRBJ2-3; abundance: .; CDR3nt: TGTGCCAGCAAGGACAGAGACAGGGCCTCCACAGATACGCAGTATTTT; CDR3aa: CASKDRDRASTDTQYF
d_gene: .; v_gene: TRBV2; j_gene: TRBJ2-7; abundance: few; CDR3nt: TGTGCCAGCAGCGCGGGACACCGTTCCCCCTACGAGCAGTACTTC; CDR3aa: CASSAGHRSPYEQYF
d_gene: TRBD1; v_gene: TRBV7-2; j_gene: TRBJ1-2; abundance: many; CDR3nt: TGTGCCAGCAGCTCAAACAGGGGTGGCTACACCTTC; CDR3aa: CASSSNRGGYTF
d_gene: TRBD2; v_gene: TRBV6-1; j_gene: TRBJ2-1; abundance: few; CDR3nt: TGTGCCAGCACAGGGACTAGCGGGGGGTACAATGAGCAGTTCTTC; CDR3aa: CASTGTSGGYNEQFF
d_gene: .; v_gene: TRBV6-6; j_gene: TRBJ2-3; abundance: few; CDR3nt: TGTGCCAGCAGTTACTGGGCGGTAGATACGCAGTATTTT; CDR3aa: CASSYWAVDTQYF
d_gene: TRBD2; v_gene: TRBV6-2/TRBV6-3; j_gene: TRBJ2-7; abundance: .; CDR3nt: TGTGCCAGCAGTTACTCTCCGGGACTAGCGGGTTCTCGCCTGACCTACGAGCAGTACTTC; CDR3aa: CASSYSPGLAGSRLTYEQYF
d_gene: .; v_gene: TRBV20-1; j_gene: TRBJ2-3; abundance: many; CDR3nt: TGCAGTTCTGATGGGGGACGCTCAGATACGCAGTATTTT; CDR3aa: CSSDGGRSDTQYF
d_gene: .; v_gene: TRBV11-2; j_gene: TRBJ1-1; abundance: .; CDR3nt: TGTGCCAGCAGCCCACCCGGTGGAGCTTTCTTT; CDR3aa: CASSPPGGAFF
d_gene: .; v_gene: TRBV7-2; j_gene: TRBJ2-1; abundance: many; CDR3nt: TGTGCCAGCAGCTTAAGACAAAACAATGAGCAGTTCTTC; CDR3aa: CASSLRQNNEQFF
d_gene: TRBD2; v_gene: TRBV20-1; j_gene: TRBJ2-7; abundance: few; CDR3nt: TGCAGTGCTAGAGATCCAAGACTAGCGGGGGTCTCCTACGAGCAGTACTTC; CDR3aa: CSARDPRLAGVSYEQYF